This T cell receptor (beta chain) appears in the sequencing data of a study of shared clonotypes between healthy human individuals (dated by TCRdb to the early 2020s). A note on the overall study: The cohort comprised two women and a few men aged 18 to 49 years. Different laboratories and diverse techniques were used to prepare libraries and sequence TCR repertoires, to increase sequencing depth and limit assay-specific biases. For each donor, CD4 naive and CD4 memory were each run on three plates, CD8 naive on two plates, and CD8 memory on one plate. To estimate repertoire size and how much clonotypes are shared between individuals, the study performed deep sequencing of blood TCR repertoires from five healthy adults. Each donor's leukapheresis produced roughly between roughly 0.94 and 9.5 billion PBMCs.

The V end gives up 5 bases and the J end 5 bases, leaving 12 bases in the junction not matched to a gene. From the germline V gene, CDR1 is MDHEN and CDR2 is SYDVKM. Inclusive of the bounding cysteine and phenylalanine, the CDR3 is 16 residues long. Just the 48-base CDR3 DNA is kept, in frame starting at base 1. The paper's findings and limits, for the study overall: Pairwise subsampling indicated that sequencing depth was expected to affect the degree of clonotype sharing among donors. Naive subsets generally had larger estimated clonotype richness than memory subsets did. Around 5% of naive CD4, 3% to 4% of naive CD8, approximately 2.2% of memory CD4, and 0.4% of memory CD8 clonotypes were shared across four donors. Because the study included a small number of donors, the genetic and exposure-history diversity represented was limited. Sampling was limited to blood, and TCR repertoires in tissue likely differ from TCR repertoires in blood. Higher generation probabilities were observed for clonotypes shared by all four sorted-subset donors than for non-shared clonotypes. Incomplete sequencing was indicated by rarefaction of sorted-subset datasets, despite the large sequencing depth.

Healthy HIV-negative adults with no recently reported acute infections or vaccinations were included as donors. Only Caucasian adults living in Nashville, Tennessee, USA were represented among the donors. CD4+ T cells were enriched through magnetic negative selection, after which naive cells were positively selected on CD45RA and the remaining negative fraction served as the memory subset. Blood was obtained by leukapheresis, after which PBMCs were separated by Ficoll-Histopaque density gradient centrifugation and cryopreserved in liquid nitrogen vapor phase. Purity and quantity of every magnetically sorted T cell population were checked by analytical flow cytometry. Each sorted fraction had its genomic DNA isolated and then quantified by UV absorbance on a Nanodrop 2000c. Using the deep immunoSEQ assay, TCR CDR3 regions were amplified from genomic DNA by multiplex PCR. Extracted genomic DNA from each cell subset was spread evenly across all wells of several immunoSEQ 96-well plates, with each plate serving as a replicate. For sorted subsets, each replicate PCR was loaded with about 0.2 ug genomic DNA, equivalent to 25,000 to 35,000 T cell genomes. Purified libraries were measured with a Qubit 3.0 fluorometer, size-checked on a Bioanalyzer 2100, and measured again with the KAPA Library Quantification kit. Each immunoSEQ 96-well plate was sequenced on its own single-read 150-cycle Illumina NextSeq 550 flow cell. In the source study's methods: Because the immunoSEQ output included only junctional sequences and no quality scores, the filtering could not be the same as the filtering used for full-length reads. Sequences were annotated with PyIR, a Python wrapper for IgBLAST v1.9, using IMGT germline references to assign V/J genes and CDR3. Any read was removed if the V/J assignment was weak (E-value above 1e-6), the CDR3 was missing, or the read contained stop codons, out-of-frame junctions, or ambiguous translated residues. V3J clonotypes were defined by identical inferred V gene, J gene, and CDR3 amino acid sequence. The percentage overlap between two repertoires was calculated by dividing the number of shared unique clonotypes by the size of the smaller repertoire. RTK rarefaction, the Chao1 estimator, and Recon v2.1 estimates of unobserved clonotypes were used to assess repertoire richness. OLGA was used to compute generation probabilities for all TCRbeta clonotypes that the gDNA method yielded from a few donors. TCRdb re-hosts the immuneACCESS table, in-frame sequences only. Its copies lack some clones; in the studies checked, an unresolved V gene accounts for under half of them, and the cause for the rest is not known. The V and J calls and clone size were taken over from that table, and D and trimming were inferred from the DNA. Recorded for this sample are around 1 million clones; 70% to 85% of them occurred a single time. Over 1.3% of the sample is in the top ten clones.

This clone was recorded only once. Its recognized antigen is unknown. There are no base qualities to consult, and no much larger clone falls within one base. Specimen: memory CD4+ T cells sorted from blood. Reading the label with the study, this specimen's cell subset or site is: CD45RA-negative fraction. The receptor's source is a man aged 18 to 30 in good health. The V and J segments used are TRBV28 and TRBJ2-7; 10 bases in between match TRBD1. The nucleotide sequence reads TGTGCCAGCAGTCTAATCGCCGGGACAGGGGCCCACGAGCAGTACTTC. Its product reads: CASSLIAGTGAHEQYF.